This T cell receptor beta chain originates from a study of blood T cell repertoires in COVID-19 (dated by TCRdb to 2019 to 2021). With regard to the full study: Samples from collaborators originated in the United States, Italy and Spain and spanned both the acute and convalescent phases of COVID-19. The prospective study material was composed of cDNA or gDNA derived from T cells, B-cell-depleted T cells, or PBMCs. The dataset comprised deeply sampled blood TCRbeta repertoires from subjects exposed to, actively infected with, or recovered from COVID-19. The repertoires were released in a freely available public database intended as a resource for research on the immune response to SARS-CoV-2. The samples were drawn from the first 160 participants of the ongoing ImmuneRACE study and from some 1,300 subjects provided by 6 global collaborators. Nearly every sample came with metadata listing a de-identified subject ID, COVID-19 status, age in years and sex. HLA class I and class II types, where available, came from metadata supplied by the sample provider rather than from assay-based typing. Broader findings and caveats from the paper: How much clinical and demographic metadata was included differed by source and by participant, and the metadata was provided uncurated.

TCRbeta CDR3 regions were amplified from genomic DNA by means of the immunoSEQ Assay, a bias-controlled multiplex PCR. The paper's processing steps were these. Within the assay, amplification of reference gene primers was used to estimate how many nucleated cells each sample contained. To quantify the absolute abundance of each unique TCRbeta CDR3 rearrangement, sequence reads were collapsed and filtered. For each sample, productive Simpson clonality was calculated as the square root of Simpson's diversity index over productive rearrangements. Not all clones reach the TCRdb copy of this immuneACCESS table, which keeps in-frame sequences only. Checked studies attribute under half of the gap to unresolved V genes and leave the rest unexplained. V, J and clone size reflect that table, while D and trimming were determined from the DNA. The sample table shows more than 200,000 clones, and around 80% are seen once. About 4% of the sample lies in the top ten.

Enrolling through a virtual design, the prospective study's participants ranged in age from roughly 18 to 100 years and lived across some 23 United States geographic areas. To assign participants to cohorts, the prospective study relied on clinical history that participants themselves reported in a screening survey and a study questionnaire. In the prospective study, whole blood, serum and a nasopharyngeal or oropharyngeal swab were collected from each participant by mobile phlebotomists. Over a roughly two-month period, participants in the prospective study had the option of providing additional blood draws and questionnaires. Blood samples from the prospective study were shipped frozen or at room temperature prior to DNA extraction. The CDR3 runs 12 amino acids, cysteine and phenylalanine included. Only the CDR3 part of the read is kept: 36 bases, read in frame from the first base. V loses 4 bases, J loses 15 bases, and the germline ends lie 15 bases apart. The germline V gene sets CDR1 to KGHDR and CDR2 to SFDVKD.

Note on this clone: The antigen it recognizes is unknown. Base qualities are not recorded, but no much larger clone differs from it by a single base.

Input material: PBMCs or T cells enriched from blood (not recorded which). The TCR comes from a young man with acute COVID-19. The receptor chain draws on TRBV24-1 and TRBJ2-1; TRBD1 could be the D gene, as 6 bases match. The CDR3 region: CATSDLNRARFF. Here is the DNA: TGTGCCACCAGTGACCTAAACAGGGCGCGGTTCTTC.